This T cell receptor beta chain was documented in a study of regulatory T cells in long-lasting Graves disease (dated by TCRdb to the early 2020s). Study-wide context: Newly diagnosed Graves' disease patients had taken antithyroid drugs for less than 3 months. Patients with persistent Graves' disease were compared with patients with newly diagnosed Graves' disease using TCR sequencing and RNA sequencing of peripheral blood. The study was registered as a clinical trial and conducted in China. TCR sequencing covered roughly 13 persistent and some 20 newly diagnosed Graves' disease patients, some 33 samples in total. Results and caveats for the whole study, not just this receptor: Preferential use of TRBV28, TRBJ1-2 and TRBJ2-5 was observed in persistent disease, whereas TRBV20-1 and TRBJ2-1 were favored in newly diagnosed disease. The authors acknowledged the small sample size as a limitation that may reduce accuracy. Sequencing and analysis were restricted to the TCR beta chain. Compared with newly diagnosed patients, patients with persistent Graves' disease had lower TCR Shannon entropy and fewer highly expanded clones, which suggests clonal expansion. Persistent patients shared more public clonotypes among themselves (2,741) than newly diagnosed patients did (about 970). Because the primary lesion, thyroid tissue, could not be accessed, the study looked at peripheral blood alone.

This clonotype was found many times. Its antigen remains undetermined. No much larger clone is present one base from it, and per-base qualities are unavailable. The time point label of this sample denotes: newly diagnosed GD, antithyroid drugs for less than 3 months. For both TCR sequencing and RNA sequencing, RNA was extracted from PBMCs in TRIzol. The diagnosis of Graves' disease followed American Thyroid Association guidelines. Patients were recruited from an endocrinology department in Xi'an, China. Each patient gave about 8.1 milliliters of peripheral blood, collected in an EDTA anticoagulant tube. PBMCs were isolated by Ficoll Paque Plus density gradient separation without further T cell sorting. An Agilent 2100 Bioanalyzer and agarose gel were used to check RNA quality, and a NanoDrop 2000 was used to measure RNA concentration. Library prep was done by multiplex PCR. The sequencing machine was an Illumina HiSeq 4000. To build TCR beta libraries, CDR3 regions were amplified by Arm-PCR using iRepertoire HTBI primers. PCR products were gel purified before sequencing. The authors' analysis ran thus. Gene usage analysis of CDR3 amino acid clonotypes used the 62 TRBV and about 13 TRBJ segments found across samples. Filtered high-quality paired reads were merged into contigs using COPE and FqMerger. BLAST was used to align contigs to IMGT TRBV, TRBD and TRBJ reference genes, and CDR3 was defined according to IMGT. Any clonotype with a frequency above 0.1% was counted as a highly expanded clone. Shannon entropy was used to measure repertoire diversity, and the Gini coefficient was used to measure V-J evenness. Clonotypes shared by more than one individual were considered public. In TCRdb, the public reads were trimmed at Q25 with fastp and aligned with MiXCR, with productive beta chains retained. For every CDR3 protein sequence, its rows merge into one entry that carries the most common genes and DNA. The V and J calls reflect TCRdb's pipeline rather than the authors' work. Recorded for this sample are 400,000 to 500,000 distinct CDR3 sequences; 12% to 15% of them occurred a single time. The ten largest clones capture roughly 15% of the sample.

Relative to germline, V is 3 bases shorter and J is 0 bases shorter, with 11 bases between their ends. The cysteine opens and the phenylalanine closes a CDR3 of 15 amino acids. The entry retains the CDR3 DNA only, 45 bases that are in frame from base 1. The germline V gene gives CDR1 as MDHEN and CDR2 as SYDVKM. The data also belong to a second study, concerning T cells in Graves' hyperthyroidism and ophthalmopathy. As that second paper reports: Graves' hyperthyroidism was defined as stable when no progression to ophthalmopathy occurred over 18 months of follow-up. The hyperthyroidism patients were between 18 and 65 years old and newly diagnosed, with a disease duration of less than 2 months. The study excluded patients with uncontrolled infections, other autoimmune diseases, pregnancy or lactation. Clinical symptoms, serum thyroxine and TRAb, thyroid ultrasound, and orbital computed tomography formed the basis for the diagnoses. For the first round of RT-PCR on the TCR CDR3, the HTBI primer set was used together with the Qiagen OneStep RT-PCR kit. Most expanded thyroid clonotypes (frequency above 0.001) were also detected in blood, a finding suggesting that blood repertoires may reflect thyroid immune responses. A 13 V-J signature model separated ophthalmopathy from stable hyperthyroidism, with approximately 86% sensitivity and 81.08% specificity in cross-validation and 80%/75% in testing. In validation, progression to ophthalmopathy was predicted by the model with 55% to 71% sensitivity and roughly 76% specificity, a median of approximately 6.5 months before onset. To identify TCR V-J signatures that set the groups apart, the researchers used a discovery cohort of roughly 100 patients, made up of under 45 with Graves' ophthalmopathy and around 58 with stable Graves' hyperthyroidism. Prospective prediction of ophthalmopathy was tested in an independent validation cohort consisting of 18 to 20 hyperthyroidism patients and approximately 16 patients who later progressed to ophthalmopathy. The 80 to 100 discovery patients were randomly divided into training and test sets at a 7:3 ratio. In more than 5 Graves' hyperthyroidism patients, the study also compared T-cell repertoires from thyroid tissue with T-cell repertoires from blood. After blood sampling, hyperthyroidism patients were treated with methimazole at a starting dose of 30 mg daily, and ophthalmopathy patients were treated with high-dose intravenous methylprednisolone. The libraries were constructed in a second round of multiplex PCR and then size-selected and purified. The libraries were sequenced on an Illumina HiSeq2000 using paired-end 100 bp reads. SOAPnuke was used to process the raw data, throwing out any read that contained adapters or uncalled bases, had a mean Phred below 15, or lacked an exact constant-primer or identifier match. High-quality paired reads were merged with COPE v1.2.5, and unique nucleotide sequences were defined as clonotypes. MiTCR v1.1 was used to align the clonotypes against IMGT TRBV, TRBD and TRBJ reference segments. Only V-J combinations with frequency above 0.0001, covering 98% to 99.2% of repertoires, were analysed. The TCS score was defined as the ratio of F50 (clonal expansion) to E x V (chaos), calculated using BLOSUM62-based TCRdist between CDR3 peptides within each V-J. Welch's t-statistics and random forest reduced around 510 V-J features to around 14, which were used in a naive Bayes classifier (R e1071). Sample size was not statistically predetermined, and investigators were not blinded to group allocation. The paper reports TCR Vbeta CDR3 sequencing of 130 to 150 peripheral blood samples: 43 ophthalmopathy, under 80 hyperthyroidism and around 17 progressor patients.

The sequences come from peripheral blood mononuclear cells (PBMCs), collected at new diagnosis, from a patient treated with antithyroid drugs. The chain uses TRBV28 and TRBJ1-1, with the D gene not confidently named. The sequence derives from a woman aged 45-60 years with Graves disease. Donor details come from another sample of the same person, matched by shared clones. The CDR3 in this case is CASSFSGQMNTEAFF. The DNA sequence reads TGTGCCAGCAGTTTCTCCGGGCAGATGAACACTGAAGCTTTCTTT.